The T cell receptor (beta chain) under discussion was sequenced for a study of shared clonotypes between healthy human individuals. As concerns this clone: The antigen is unknown.

Repertoires were generated with immunoSEQ multiplex PCR, while TCRdb's copy carries only in-frame clones and drops some. This table has about 2.1 million clones, just under 95% appearing once. CD45RO-negative cells were positively selected for CCR7, leaving out terminally differentiated effector memory CD45RA+ cells. Donors had no recently reported acute infections or vaccinations and were HIV-negative. Study-wide results and caveats: The expectation was that sequencing depth would affect clonotype sharing among donors.

The V end was cut by 3 bases, the J end by 0 bases, with 18 bases between. This CDR3 has 17 amino acids. CDR1 is LGHNA and CDR2 is YNFKEQ in the germline V gene. The sequence was collected from a young man in good health. Some clones in this sample may be carry-over from other donors' samples. Sequencing used naive CD8+ T cells from PBMCs. The V and J genes are TRBV4-2 and TRBJ2-7; D tentatively reads TRBD1 or TRBD2 (5 bases each). The CDR3 is CASSQQPGPRSSYEQYF. CDR3 sequence (DNA): TGTGCCAGCAGCCAGCAACCGGGACCGAGGAGCTCCTACGAGCAGTACTTC.